This entry concerns a single T cell receptor (beta chain). Its antigen is not known. This entry is derived from a study of monozygotic twins with inflammatory bowel disease. Study results and limitations: Twins with IBD were found to have lower TCRbeta diversity (inverse Simpson) than healthy co-twins.

The study subjected TCRalpha and TCRbeta cDNA to two nested PCRs of 16 and 9 cycles. TCRdb reprocessed the 5' RACE reads, keeping one entry per CDR3 protein, no DNA. The data include 150,000 to 200,000 distinct CDR3 sequences; the top ten clones carry approximately 7%. There are 15 residues in the CDR3. Germline-derived CDR1 and CDR2 are SGHTA and FQGNSA. The specimen was blood. The chain couples TRBV7-2 to TRBJ2-7; the D gene TCRdb calls, TRBD1, cannot be checked with no DNA. This TCR was recovered from a human donor with ulcerative colitis or Crohn's disease, or a healthy co-twin of an affected twin (not recorded which). This CDR3 is CASSLEGGDSYEQYF.